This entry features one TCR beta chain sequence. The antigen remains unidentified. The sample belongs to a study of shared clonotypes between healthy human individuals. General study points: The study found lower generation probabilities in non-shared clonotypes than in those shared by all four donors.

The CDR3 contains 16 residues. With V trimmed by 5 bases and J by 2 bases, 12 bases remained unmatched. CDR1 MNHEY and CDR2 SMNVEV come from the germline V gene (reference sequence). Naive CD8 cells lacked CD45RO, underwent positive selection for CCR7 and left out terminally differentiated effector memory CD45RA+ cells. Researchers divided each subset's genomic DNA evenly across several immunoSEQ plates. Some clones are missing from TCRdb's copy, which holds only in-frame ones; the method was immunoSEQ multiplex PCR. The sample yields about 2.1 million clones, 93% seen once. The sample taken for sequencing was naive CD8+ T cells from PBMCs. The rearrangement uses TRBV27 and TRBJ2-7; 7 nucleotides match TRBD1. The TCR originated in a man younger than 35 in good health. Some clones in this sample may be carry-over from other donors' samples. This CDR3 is CASSDRVPGPTYEQYF. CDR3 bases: TGTGCCAGCAGTGACAGGGTCCCGGGACCCACCTACGAGCAGTACTTC.